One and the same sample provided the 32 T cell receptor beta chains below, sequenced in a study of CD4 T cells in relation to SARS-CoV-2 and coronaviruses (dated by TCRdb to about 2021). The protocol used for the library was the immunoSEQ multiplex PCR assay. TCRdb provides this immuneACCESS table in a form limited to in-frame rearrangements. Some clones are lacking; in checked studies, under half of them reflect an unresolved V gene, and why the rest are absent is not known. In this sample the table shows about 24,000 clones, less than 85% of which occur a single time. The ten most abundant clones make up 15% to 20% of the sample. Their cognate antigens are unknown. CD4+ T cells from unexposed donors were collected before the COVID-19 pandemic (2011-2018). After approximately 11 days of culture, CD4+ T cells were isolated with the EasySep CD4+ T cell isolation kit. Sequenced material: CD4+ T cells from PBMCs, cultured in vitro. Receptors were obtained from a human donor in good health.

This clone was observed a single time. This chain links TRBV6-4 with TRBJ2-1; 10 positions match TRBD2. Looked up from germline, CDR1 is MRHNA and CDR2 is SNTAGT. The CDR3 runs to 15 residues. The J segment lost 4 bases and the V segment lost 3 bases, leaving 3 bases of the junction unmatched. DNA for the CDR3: TGTGCCAGCAGTGAAACTAGCGGGGATTACAATGAGCAGTTCTTC. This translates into CASSETSGDYNEQFF.

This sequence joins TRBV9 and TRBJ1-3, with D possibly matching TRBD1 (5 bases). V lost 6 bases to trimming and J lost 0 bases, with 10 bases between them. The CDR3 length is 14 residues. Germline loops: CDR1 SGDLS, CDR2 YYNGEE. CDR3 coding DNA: TGTGCCAGCAAACCCGACAGCTCTGGAAACACCATATATTTT. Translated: CASKPDSSGNTIYF.

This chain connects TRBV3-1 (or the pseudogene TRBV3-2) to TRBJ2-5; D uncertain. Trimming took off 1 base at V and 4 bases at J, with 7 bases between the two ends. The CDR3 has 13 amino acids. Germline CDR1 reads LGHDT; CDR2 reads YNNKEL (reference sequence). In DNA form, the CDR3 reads TGTGCCAGCAGCCAAGCCCGGCGAGAGACCCAGTACTTC. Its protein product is CASSQARRETQYF.

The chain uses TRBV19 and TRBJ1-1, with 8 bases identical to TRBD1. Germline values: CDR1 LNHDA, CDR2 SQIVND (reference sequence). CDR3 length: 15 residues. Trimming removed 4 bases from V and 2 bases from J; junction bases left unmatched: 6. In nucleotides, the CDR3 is TGTGCCAGTAGTAAACCCGACAGGGGCAACACTGAAGCTTTCTTT. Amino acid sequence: CASSKPDRGNTEAFF.

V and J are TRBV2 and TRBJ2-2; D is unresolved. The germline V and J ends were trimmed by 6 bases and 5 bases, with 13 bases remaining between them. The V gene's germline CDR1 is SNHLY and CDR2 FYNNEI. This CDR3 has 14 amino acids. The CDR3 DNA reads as TGTGCCAGCAGCGGCTTTGAGAAGACCGGGGAGCTGTTTTTT. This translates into CASSGFEKTGELFF.

In DNA, the CDR3 is TGTGCCAGCAGCTTGGCAGTATTTAATGAAAAACTGTTTTTT. Its protein product is CASSLAVFNEKLFF. This chain connects TRBV5-5 to TRBJ1-4; D remains unclear. With 0 bases removed from V and 4 bases from J, the gap between germline ends came to 7 bases. Germline-derived CDR1 and CDR2 are SGHKS and YYEKEE (reference sequence). The CDR3 has 14 amino acids. The complete variable domain, with remaining parts taken from reference TRBV5-5 and TRBJ1-4, reads DAGVTQSPTHLIKTRGQQVTLRCSPISGHKSVSWYQQVLGQGPQFIFQYYEKEERGRGNFPDRFSARQFPNYSSELNVNALLLGDSALYLCASSLAVFNEKLFFGSGTQLSVL.

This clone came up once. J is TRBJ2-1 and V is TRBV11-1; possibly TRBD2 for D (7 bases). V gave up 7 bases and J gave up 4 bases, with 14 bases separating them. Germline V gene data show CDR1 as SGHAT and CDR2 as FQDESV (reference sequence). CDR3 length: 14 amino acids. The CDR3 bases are TGTGCCAGCAACGCGGGGGCAGCTTACAATGAGCAGTTCTTC. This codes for CASNAGAAYNEQFF. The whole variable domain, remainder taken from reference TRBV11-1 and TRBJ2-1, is EAEVAQSPRYKITEKSQAVAFWCDPISGHATLYWYRQILGQGPELLVQFQDESVVDDSQLPKDRFSAERLKGVDSTLKIQPAELGDSAMYLCASNAGAAYNEQFFGPGTRLTVL.

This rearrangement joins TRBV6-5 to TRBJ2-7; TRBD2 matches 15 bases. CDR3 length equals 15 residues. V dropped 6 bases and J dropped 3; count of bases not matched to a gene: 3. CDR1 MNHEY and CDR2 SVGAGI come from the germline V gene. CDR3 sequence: CASSPGLAGGYEQYF. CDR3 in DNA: TGTGCCAGCAGCCCGGGACTAGCGGGAGGCTACGAGCAGTACTTC.

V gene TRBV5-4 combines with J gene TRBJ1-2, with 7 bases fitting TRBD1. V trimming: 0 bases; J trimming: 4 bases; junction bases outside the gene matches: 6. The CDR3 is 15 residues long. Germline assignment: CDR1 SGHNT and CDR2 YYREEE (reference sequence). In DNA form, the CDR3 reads TGTGCCAGCAGCTTGGGCGCAGGGGGTGGCTATGGCTACACCTTC. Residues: CASSLGAGGGYGYTF.

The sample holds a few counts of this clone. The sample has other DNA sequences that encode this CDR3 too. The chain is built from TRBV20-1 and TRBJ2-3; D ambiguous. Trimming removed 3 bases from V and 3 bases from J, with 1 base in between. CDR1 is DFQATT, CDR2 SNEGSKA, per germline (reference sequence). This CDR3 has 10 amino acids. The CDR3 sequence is CSASTDTQYF. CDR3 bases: TGCAGTGCTAGTACAGATACGCAGTATTTT.

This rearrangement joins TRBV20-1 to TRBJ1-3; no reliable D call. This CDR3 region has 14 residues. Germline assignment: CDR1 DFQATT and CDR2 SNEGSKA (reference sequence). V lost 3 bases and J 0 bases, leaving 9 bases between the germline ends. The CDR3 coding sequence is TGCAGTGCTAGTGACCGGTTCTCTGGAAACACCATATATTTT. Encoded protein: CSASDRFSGNTIYF.

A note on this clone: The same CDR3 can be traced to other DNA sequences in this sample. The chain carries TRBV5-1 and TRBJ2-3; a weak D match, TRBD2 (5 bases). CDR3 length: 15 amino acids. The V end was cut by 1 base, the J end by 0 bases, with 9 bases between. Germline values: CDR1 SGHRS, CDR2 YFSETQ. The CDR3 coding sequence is TGCGCCAGCAGCTTGAGAGGACTTAGCACAGATACGCAGTATTTT. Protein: CASSLRGLSTDTQYF.

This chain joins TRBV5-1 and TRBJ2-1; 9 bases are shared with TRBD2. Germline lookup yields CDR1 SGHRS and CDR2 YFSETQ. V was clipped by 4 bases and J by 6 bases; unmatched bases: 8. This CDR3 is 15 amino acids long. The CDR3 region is CASSPDPGLANEQFF. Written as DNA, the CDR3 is TGCGCCAGCAGCCCCGATCCGGGACTAGCCAATGAGCAGTTCTTC.

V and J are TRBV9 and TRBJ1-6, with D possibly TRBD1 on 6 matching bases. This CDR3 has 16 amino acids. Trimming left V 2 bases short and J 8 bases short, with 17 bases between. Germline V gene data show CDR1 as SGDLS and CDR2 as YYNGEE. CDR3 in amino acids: CASSVGTGASYSPLHF. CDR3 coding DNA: TGTGCCAGCAGCGTGGGCACGGGGGCTAGTTATTCACCCCTCCACTTT. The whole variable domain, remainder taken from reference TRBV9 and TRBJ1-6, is DSGVTQTPKHLITATGQRVTLRCSPRSGDLSVYWYQQSLDQGLQFLIQYYNGEERAKGNILERFSAQQFPDLHSELNLSSLELGDSALYFCASSVGTGASYSPLHFGNGTRLTVT.

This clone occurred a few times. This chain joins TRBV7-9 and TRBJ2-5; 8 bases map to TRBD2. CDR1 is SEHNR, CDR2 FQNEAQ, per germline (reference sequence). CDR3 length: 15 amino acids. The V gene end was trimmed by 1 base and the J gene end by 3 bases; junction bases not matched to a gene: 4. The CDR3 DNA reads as TGTGCCAGCAGCTTAGTACCAGCGGGAGAAGAGACCCAGTACTTC. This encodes CASSLVPAGEETQYF. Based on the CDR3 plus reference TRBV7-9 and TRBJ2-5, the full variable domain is DTGVSQNPRHKITKRGQNVTFRCDPISEHNRLYWYRQTLGQGPEFLTYFQNEAQLEKSRLLSDRFSAERPKGSFSTLEIQRTEQGDSAMYLCASSLVPAGEETQYFGPGTRLLVL.

CDR3 sequence reads: CASRGGLAGGLNEQFF. The DNA of the CDR3 is TGTGCCAGCAGGGGCGGGCTAGCGGGAGGCTTAAATGAGCAGTTCTTC. The chain has TRBV2 and TRBJ2-1, with 11 positions matching TRBD2. The CDR3 is made up of 16 amino acids. Germline CDR1 reads SNHLY; CDR2 reads FYNNEI. Trimming removed 6 bases from V and 7 bases from J; junction bases left unmatched: 11. Full variable domain (remainder filled in from reference TRBV2 and TRBJ2-1): EPEVTQTPSHQVTQMGQEVILRCVPISNHLYFYWYRQILGQKVEFLVSFYNNEISEKSEIFDDQFSVERPDGSNFTLKIRSTKLEDSAMYFCASRGGLAGGLNEQFFGPGTRLTVL.

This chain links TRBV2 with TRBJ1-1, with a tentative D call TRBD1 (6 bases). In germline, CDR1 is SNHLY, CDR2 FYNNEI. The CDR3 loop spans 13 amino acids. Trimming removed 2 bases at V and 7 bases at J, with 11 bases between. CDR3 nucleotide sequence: TGTGCCAGCAGTGAATCGGGGGCGGGTGAAGCTTTCTTT. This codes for CASSESGAGEAFF.

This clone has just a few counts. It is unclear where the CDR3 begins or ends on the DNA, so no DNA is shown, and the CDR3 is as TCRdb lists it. This CDR3 is CASSTSGRGEQFF. The chain recombines TRBV19 with TRBJ2-1; the D call TRBD2 from the table was never checked on the DNA. Including both end residues, the CDR3 is 13 amino acids long. The germline V gene has CDR1 LNHDA and CDR2 SQIVND (reference sequence).

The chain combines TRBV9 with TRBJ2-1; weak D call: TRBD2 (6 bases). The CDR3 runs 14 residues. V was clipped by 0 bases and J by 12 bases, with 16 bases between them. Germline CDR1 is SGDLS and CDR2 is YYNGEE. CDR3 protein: CASSVEGLPGAQFF. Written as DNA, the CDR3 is TGTGCCAGCAGCGTAGAGGGACTCCCAGGAGCGCAGTTCTTC.

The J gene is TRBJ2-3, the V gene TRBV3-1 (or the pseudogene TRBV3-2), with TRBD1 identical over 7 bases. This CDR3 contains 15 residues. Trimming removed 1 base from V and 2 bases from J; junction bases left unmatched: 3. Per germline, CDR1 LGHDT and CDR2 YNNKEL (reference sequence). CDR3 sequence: CASSQATGSTDTQYF. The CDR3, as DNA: TGTGCCAGCAGCCAAGCGACAGGGTCCACAGATACGCAGTATTTT.

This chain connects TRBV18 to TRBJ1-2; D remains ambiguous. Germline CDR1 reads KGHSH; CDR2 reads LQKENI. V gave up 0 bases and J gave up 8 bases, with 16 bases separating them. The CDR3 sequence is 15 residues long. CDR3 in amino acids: CASSPPLGIGRGYTF. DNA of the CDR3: TGTGCCAGCTCACCACCTTTAGGGATCGGGAGGGGCTACACCTTC.

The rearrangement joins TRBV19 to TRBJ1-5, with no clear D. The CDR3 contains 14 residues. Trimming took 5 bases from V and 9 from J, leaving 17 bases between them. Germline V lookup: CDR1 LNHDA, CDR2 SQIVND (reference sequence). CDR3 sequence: CASSLWIGLGPQHF. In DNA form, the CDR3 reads TGTGCCAGTAGTCTCTGGATTGGACTCGGGCCCCAGCATTTT. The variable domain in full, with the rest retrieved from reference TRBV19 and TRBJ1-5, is DGGITQSPKYLFRKEGQNVTLSCEQNLNHDAMYWYRQDPGQGLRLIYYSQIVNDFQKGDIAEGYSVSREKKESFPLTVTSAQKNPTAFYLCASSLWIGLGPQHFGDGTRLSIL.

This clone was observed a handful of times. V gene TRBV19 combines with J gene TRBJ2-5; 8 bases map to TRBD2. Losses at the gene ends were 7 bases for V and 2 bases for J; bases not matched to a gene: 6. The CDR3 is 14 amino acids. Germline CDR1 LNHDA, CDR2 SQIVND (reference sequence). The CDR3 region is CASTQIAGQETQYF. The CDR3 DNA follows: TGTGCCAGTACCCAGATAGCGGGACAAGAGACCCAGTACTTC.

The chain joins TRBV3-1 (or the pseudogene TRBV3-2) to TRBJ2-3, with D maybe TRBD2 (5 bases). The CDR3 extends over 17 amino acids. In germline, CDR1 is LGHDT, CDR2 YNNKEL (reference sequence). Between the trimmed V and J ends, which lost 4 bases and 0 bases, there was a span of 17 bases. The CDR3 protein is CASSPQSSSMSTDTQYF. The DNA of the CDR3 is TGTGCCAGCAGCCCACAATCCTCTAGCATGAGCACAGATACGCAGTATTTT.

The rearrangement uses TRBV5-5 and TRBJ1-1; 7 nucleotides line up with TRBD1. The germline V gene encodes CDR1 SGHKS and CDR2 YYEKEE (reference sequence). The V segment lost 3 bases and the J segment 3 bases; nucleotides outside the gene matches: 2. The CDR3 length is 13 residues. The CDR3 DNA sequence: TGTGCCAGCAGCTCCCAGGGGGACACTGAAGCTTTCTTT. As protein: CASSSQGDTEAFF.

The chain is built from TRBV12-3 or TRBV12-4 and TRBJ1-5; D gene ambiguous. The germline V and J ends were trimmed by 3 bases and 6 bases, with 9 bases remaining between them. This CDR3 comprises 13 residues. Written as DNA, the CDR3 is TGTGCCAGCAGTTTCGCGTATGGTCAGCCCCAGCATTTT. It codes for CASSFAYGQPQHF.

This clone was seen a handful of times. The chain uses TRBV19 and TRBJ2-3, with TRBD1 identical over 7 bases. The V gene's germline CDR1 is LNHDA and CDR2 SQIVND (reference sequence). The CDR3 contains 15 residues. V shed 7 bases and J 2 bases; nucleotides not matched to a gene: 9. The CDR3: CASTKAGGNTDTQYF. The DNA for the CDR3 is TGTGCCAGTACTAAGGCAGGGGGTAACACAGATACGCAGTATTTT.

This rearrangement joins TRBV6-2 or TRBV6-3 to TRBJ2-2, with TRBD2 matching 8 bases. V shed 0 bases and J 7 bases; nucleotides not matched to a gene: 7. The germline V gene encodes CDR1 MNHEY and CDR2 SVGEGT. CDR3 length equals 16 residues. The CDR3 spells CASSYSGSGSVGELFF. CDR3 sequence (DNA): TGTGCCAGCAGTTACTCGGGAAGCGGGAGTGTCGGGGAGCTGTTTTTT.

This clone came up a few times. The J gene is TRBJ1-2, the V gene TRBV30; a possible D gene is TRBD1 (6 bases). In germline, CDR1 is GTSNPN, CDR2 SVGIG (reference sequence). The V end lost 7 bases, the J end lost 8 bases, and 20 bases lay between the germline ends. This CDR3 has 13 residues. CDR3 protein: CAFEQGGGEGYTF. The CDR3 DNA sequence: TGTGCCTTCGAACAGGGAGGAGGCGAAGGCTACACCTTC.

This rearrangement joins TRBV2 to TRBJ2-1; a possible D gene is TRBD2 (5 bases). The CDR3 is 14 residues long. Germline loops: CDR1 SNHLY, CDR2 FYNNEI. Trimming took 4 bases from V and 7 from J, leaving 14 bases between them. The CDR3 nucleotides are TGTGCCAGCAGTGCCCTGGGAGTCGGGAATGAGCAGTTCTTC. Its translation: CASSALGVGNEQFF.

CDR3 loop: CATSRDRAYTDTQYF. The DNA for the CDR3 is TGTGCCACCAGCAGAGATCGAGCGTACACAGATACGCAGTATTTT. The chain carries TRBV15 and TRBJ2-3; D gene uncertain. Germline-derived CDR1 and CDR2 are LNHNV and YYDKDF (reference sequence). The V gene lost 0 bases and the J gene lost 2 bases, with 9 bases spanning the gap. There are 15 residues in the CDR3. The full variable domain, completed using reference TRBV15 and TRBJ2-3, is DAMVIQNPRYQVTQFGKPVTLSCSQTLNHNVMYWYQQKSSQAPKLLFHYYDKDFNNEADTPDNFQSRRPNTSFCFLDIRSPGLGDTAMYLCATSRDRAYTDTQYFGPGTRLTVL.

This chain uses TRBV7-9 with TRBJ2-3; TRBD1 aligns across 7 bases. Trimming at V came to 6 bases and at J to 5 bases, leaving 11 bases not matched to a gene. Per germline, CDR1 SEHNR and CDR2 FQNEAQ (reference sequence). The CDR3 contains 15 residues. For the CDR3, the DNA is TGTGCCAGCAGGGATAGACAGGGAGAAAGAGATACGCAGTATTTT. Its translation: CASRDRQGERDTQYF.